The clone carrying this T cell receptor (beta chain) was seen ten or more times. Its antigen is not known. The authors made TCR beta cDNA from 500 ng total RNA with a constant-region primer. Three nested multiplex PCR rounds of slightly modified ARM-PCR generated TCR beta libraries. A C-beta reverse primer and TRBV1-TRBV30 forward primers served in each of the first two PCR rounds, at about 10 cycles apiece. TCRdb re-called the multiplex PCR reads through MiXCR, storing one row per CDR3 protein. The table has 45,000 to 55,000 distinct CDR3 sequences, 70% to 75% seen once; the top ten hold approximately 25%. These data originate in a study of tumor-infiltrating lymphocytes in primary liver carcinoma. Unsorted bulk tissue, about 19-30 mg of it, served as the source for co-extraction of RNA and DNA. The CDR3 runs to 17 residues. V was cut by 0 bases and J by 5 bases, with 17 bases left in between. Germline V gene lookup returns CDR1 SGHRS and CDR2 YFSETQ.

Study-wide findings and caveats: Only about 8-25% of top clones were detected in each of the five tumor regions.

The receptor comes from a man aged 35-49 years with primary liver carcinoma and hepatitis B virus infection. Sequenced sample: liver tumor tissue from sampling region 2. Subset indicated: tumor region T2, inferior pole. This chain links TRBV5-1 with TRBJ2-2; possible D gene TRBD2, 5 bases. The CDR3 DNA sequence: TGCGCCAGCAGCTTGGGAAGGAGGCTGCCGGGGACCGGGGAGCTGTTTTTT. Protein product: CASSLGRRLPGTGELFF.